Here is one T cell receptor beta chain with its context. V dropped 3 bases and J dropped 3 bases, with 10 bases sitting between them. The CDR3 is 14 residues long. Germline V gene data show CDR1 as SGHNT and CDR2 as YYREEE (reference sequence). Measured with immunoSEQ multiplex PCR; TCRdb has only the in-frame clones, and not every one. The table includes roughly 93,000 clones, 95% detected once. The source of the sample is a study of technical replicates of blood from a few donors. Sequencing used T cells isolated from PBMCs. The clonotype originates from a human donor in good health. The chain uses TRBV5-4 and TRBJ2-1, with D possibly being TRBD2 (5 bases). The CDR3 reads CASSWASFYNEQFF. The CDR3, as DNA: TGTGCCAGCAGCTGGGCTAGCTTCTACAATGAGCAGTTCTTC.